This T cell receptor (beta chain) was observed in a study of blood T cell repertoires in COVID-19. The wider study: Acute-phase and convalescent COVID-19 samples originated in the United States, Italy and Spain. T cells, B-cell-depleted T cells, or PBMCs provided the cDNA or gDNA that served as material.

This clone was recorded once. Authors' analysis steps: Amplified reference gene primers provided the basis for estimating nucleated cell counts. Profiling relied on immunoSEQ multiplex PCR, and the TCRdb table lists in-frame clones only, not all of them. V, J and clone size reflect that table, while D and trimming were determined from the DNA. The sample has under 300,000 clones, 85% seen once; the top ten hold around 6.4%. Trimming took 1 base from V and 14 from J, leaving 9 bases between them. The CDR3 extends over 11 amino acids. Looked up from germline, CDR1 is MNHEY and CDR2 is SMNVEV (reference sequence).

This TCR was recovered from a woman aged 55-70 years with active or convalescent COVID-19. The chain carries TRBV27 and TRBJ2-1, with a tentative D call TRBD2 (5 bases). What was sequenced was peripheral blood. The CDR3 region is CASSLYGVEFF. CDR3 DNA sequence: TGTGCCAGCAGTTTATACGGGGTGGAGTTCTTC.